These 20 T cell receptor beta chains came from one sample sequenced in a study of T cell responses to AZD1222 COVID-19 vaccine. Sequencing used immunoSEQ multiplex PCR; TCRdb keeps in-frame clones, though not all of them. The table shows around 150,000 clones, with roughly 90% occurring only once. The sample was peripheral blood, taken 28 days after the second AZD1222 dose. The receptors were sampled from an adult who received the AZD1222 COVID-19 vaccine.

The CDR3, as DNA: TGTGCCAGCAGTTACTCGGTCAGGGGCGATGGCTACACCTTC. This encodes CASSYSVRGDGYTF. The V and J genes are TRBV6-6 and TRBJ1-2; weak D call: TRBD1 (6 bases). CDR1 MNHNY and CDR2 SVGAGI come from the germline V gene (reference sequence). The CDR3 totals 14 residues. V lost 0 bases to trimming and J lost 6 bases, with 11 bases between them.

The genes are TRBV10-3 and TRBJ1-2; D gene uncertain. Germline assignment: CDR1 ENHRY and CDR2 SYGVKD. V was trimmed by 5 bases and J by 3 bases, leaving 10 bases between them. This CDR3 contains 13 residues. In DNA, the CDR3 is TGTGCCATCAGTAGCAGCGGAGACTATGGCTACACCTTC. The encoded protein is CAISSSGDYGYTF.

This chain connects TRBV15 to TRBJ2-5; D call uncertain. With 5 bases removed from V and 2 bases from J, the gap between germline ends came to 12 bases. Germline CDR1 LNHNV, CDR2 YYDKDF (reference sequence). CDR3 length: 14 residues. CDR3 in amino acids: CATSLHLGQETQYF. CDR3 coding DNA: TGTGCCACCAGCCTTCACCTTGGACAAGAGACCCAGTACTTC.

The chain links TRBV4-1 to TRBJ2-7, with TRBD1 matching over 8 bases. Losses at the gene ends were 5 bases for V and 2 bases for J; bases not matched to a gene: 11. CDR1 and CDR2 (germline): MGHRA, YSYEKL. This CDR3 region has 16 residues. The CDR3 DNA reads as TGCGCCAGCAGCGCTACAGGGGGGACGTTCGCCTACGAGCAGTACTTC. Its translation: CASSATGGTFAYEQYF.

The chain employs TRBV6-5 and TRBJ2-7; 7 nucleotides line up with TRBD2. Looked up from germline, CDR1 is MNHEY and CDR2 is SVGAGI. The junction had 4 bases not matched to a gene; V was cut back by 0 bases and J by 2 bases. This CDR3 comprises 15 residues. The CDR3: CASSYSTSLPYEQYF. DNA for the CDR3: TGTGCCAGCAGTTACTCGACTAGCCTACCCTACGAGCAGTACTTC.

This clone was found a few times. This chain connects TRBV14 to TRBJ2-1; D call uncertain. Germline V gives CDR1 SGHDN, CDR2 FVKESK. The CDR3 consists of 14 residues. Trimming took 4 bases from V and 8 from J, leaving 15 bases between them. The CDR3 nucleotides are TGTGCCAGCAGCCTTCGGACCCTGAAGGATGAGCAGTTCTTC. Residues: CASSLRTLKDEQFF.

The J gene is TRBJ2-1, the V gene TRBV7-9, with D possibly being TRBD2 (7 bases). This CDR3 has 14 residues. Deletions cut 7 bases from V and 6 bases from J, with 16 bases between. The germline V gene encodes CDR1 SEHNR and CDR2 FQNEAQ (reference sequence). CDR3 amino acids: CASNGRGGGNEQFF. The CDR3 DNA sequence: TGTGCCAGCAATGGGCGGGGAGGGGGCAATGAGCAGTTCTTC.

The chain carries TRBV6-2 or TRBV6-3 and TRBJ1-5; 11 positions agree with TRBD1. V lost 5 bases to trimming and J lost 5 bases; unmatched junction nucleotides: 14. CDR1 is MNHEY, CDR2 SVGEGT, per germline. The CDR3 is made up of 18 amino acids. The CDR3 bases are TGTGCCAGCAGTCCACGGACAGGGGGCGTGGAAGGATATCAGCCCCAGCATTTT. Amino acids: CASSPRTGGVEGYQPQHF.

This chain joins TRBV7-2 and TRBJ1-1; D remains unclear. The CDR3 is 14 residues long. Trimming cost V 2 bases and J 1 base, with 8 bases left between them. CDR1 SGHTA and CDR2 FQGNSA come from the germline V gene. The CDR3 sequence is CASSLRRSNTEAFF. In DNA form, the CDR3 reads TGTGCCAGCAGCTTAAGACGCTCGAACACTGAAGCTTTCTTT. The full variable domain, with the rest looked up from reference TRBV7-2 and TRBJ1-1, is GAGVSQSPSNKVTEKGKDVELRCDPISGHTALYWYRQSLGQGLEFLIYFQGNSAPDKSGLPSDRFSAERTGGSVSTLTIQRTQQEDSAVYLCASSLRRSNTEAFFGQGTRLTVV.

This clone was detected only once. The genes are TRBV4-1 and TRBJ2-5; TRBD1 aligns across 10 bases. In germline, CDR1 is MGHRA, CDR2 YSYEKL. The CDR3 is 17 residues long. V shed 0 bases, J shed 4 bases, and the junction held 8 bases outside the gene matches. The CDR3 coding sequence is TGCGCCAGCAGCCAAGAGAGGGGAAGGACAGGGGGAGAGACCCAGTACTTC. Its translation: CASSQERGRTGGETQYF.

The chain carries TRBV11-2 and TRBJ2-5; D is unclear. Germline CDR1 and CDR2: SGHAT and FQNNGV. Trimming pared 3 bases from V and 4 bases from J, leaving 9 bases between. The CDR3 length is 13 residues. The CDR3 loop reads CASSFMFGETQYF. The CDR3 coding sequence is TGTGCCAGCAGCTTTATGTTTGGAGAGACCCAGTACTTC. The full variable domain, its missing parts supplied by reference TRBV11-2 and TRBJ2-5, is EAGVAQSPRYKIIEKRQSVAFWCNPISGHATLYWYQQILGQGPKLLIQFQNNGVVDDSQLPKDRFSAERLKGVDSTLKIQPAKLEDSAVYLCASSFMFGETQYFGPGTRLLVL.

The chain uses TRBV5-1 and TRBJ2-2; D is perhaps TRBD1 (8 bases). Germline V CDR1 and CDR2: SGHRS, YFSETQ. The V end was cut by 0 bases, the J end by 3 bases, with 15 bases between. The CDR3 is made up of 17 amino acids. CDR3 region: CASSLESGTGYTGELFF. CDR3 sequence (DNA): TGCGCCAGCAGCTTGGAAAGCGGGACAGGCTACACCGGGGAGCTGTTTTTT. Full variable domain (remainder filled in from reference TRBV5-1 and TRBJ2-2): KAGVTQTPRYLIKTRGQQVTLSCSPISGHRSVSWYQQTPGQGLQFLFEYFSETQRNKGNFPGRFSGRQFSNSRSEMNVSTLELGDSALYLCASSLESGTGYTGELFFGEGSRLTVL.

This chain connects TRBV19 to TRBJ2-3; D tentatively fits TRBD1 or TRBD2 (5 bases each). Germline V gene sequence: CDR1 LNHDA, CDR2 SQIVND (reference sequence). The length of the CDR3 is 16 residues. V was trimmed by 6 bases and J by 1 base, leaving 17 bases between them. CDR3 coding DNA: TGTGCCAGTAGCAATTCCCGGGGCAGGGGCACAGATACGCAGTATTTT. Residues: CASSNSRGRGTDTQYF.

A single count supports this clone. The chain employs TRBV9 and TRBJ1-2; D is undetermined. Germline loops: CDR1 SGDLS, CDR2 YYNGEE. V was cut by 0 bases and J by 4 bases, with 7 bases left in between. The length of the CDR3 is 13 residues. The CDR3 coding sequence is TGTGCCAGCAGCGTAGCTTTTCGCTATGGCTACACCTTC. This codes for CASSVAFRYGYTF.

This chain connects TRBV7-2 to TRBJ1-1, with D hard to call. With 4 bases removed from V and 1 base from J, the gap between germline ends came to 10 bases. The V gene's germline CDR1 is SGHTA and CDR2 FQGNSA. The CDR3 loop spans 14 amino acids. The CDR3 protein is CASSSQGTNTEAFF. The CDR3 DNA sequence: TGTGCCAGCAGCTCCCAAGGCACGAACACTGAAGCTTTCTTT.

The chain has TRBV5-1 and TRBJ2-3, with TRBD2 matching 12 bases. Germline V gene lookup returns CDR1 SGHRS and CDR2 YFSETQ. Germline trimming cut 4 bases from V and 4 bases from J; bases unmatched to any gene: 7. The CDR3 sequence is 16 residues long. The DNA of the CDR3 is TGCGCCAGCAGCCCGAGACTAGCGGGAGTGTCAGATACGCAGTATTTT. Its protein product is CASSPRLAGVSDTQYF.

The CDR3 coding sequence is TGTGCCTGGAGTGTACTGGGCAGGGGACTGTTTTTT. Translation gives CAWSVLGRGLFF. The V and J genes are TRBV30 and TRBJ1-4; D is perhaps TRBD1 (6 bases). V was clipped by 0 bases and J by 13 bases, with 12 bases between them. The germline V gene has CDR1 GTSNPN and CDR2 SVGIG (reference sequence). CDR3 length: 12 amino acids.

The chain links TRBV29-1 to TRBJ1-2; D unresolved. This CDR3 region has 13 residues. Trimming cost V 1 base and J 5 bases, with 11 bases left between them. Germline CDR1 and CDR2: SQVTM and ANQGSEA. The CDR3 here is CSVEGAEDYGYTF. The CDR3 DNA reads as TGCAGCGTTGAAGGGGCTGAGGATTATGGCTACACCTTC.

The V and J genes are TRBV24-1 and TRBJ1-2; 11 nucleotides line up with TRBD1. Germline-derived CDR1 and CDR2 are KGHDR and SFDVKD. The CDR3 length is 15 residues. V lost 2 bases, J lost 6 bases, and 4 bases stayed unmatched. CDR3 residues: CATSDSGTGGDGYTF. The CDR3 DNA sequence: TGTGCCACCAGTGATTCCGGGACAGGGGGGGATGGCTACACCTTC.

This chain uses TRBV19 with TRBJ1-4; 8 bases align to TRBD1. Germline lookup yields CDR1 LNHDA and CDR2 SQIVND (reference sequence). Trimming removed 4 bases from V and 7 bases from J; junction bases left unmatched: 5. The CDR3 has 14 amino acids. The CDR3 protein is CASSTRGLSEKLFF. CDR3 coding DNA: TGTGCCAGTAGTACCAGGGGGCTGAGTGAAAAACTGTTTTTT.